This note documents a single T cell receptor beta chain sequence. Its antigen is currently not known. Base-call qualities are not available, and no considerably larger clone is one nucleotide away. CDR3 length: 10 amino acids, cysteine to phenylalanine. Only the CDR3 DNA is retained, 30 bases long and in frame from the first base. Relative to germline, V is missing 6 bases and J is missing 11 bases, with 4 bases of the junction outside any gene match. CDR1 is given as DFQATT and CDR2 as SNEGSKA, both from the germline V gene (reference sequence). RNA was extracted using the RNeasy kit, and about 0.5 to 1 ug of the RNA was reverse transcribed with random hexamers. The immunoSEQ multiplex PCR assay, which covers 54 Vbeta and 13 Jbeta segments, was used to amplify TCR beta CDR3 regions. PCR amplification bias was corrected using a synthetic template baseline for primer optimization and computational correction. The authors' pipeline ran thus. Reads were assigned to V, D and J genes according to IMGT and analyzed in immunoSEQ Analyzer, with only productive sequences retained. Clonality was calculated as one minus the Shannon entropy normalized by log2 of the number of productive unique sequences. Public and private clones were assessed among the 100 most prevalent clones of each patient and control. Susac-specific clones were defined as absent from healthy and MS cohorts, around 970 published viral clones and other ImmuneACCESS disease sequences. The raw public reads went through TCRdb reprocessing: fastp at Q25, MiXCR clone calling, in-frame beta chains kept. Identical CDR3 protein sequences are pooled into one entry, listed with their most common genes and DNA. The authors' filters were not applied to this entry. Within this sample are under 200,000 distinct CDR3 sequences, with 90% to 95% of them counted one time only. The leading ten clones occupy around 0.1% of the sample.

High-throughput TCR beta sequencing profiled peripheral blood CD8+ and CD4+ T cells from healthy donors, Susac syndrome patients and multiple sclerosis patients. Healthy donors were included as age- and sex-matched controls. Bulk CD8+ and CD4+ T cells were purified magnetically by negative isolation, whereas CD8+ TEMRA cells were enriched by FACS. Blood was collected in EDTA tubes and processed within 24 hours, with PBMCs isolated through density gradient centrifugation. PBMCs intended for TCR sequencing were cryopreserved in liquid nitrogen and thawed later in a water bath at 37 degrees C. Purity of sorted or isolated CD4+, CD8+ and CD8+ TEMRA cells was at least 90%. The data originate from a study of CD8 T cells in Susac syndrome (dated by TCRdb to between 2017 and 2020). About the full investigation: The study used repertoire sequencing to test whether antigen drove CD8+ T cell activation and differentiation in Susac syndrome.

The research as a whole found: The number of individuals in the TCR sequencing and HLA analysis was acknowledged as relatively small.

In this chain, TRBV20-1 is recombined with TRBJ1-2, with 9 bases aligning to TRBD1. The sequencing sample was made of CD4+ T cells from PBMCs. This TCR was recovered from a human donor in good health. The encoded CDR3 is CSATGTGYTF. The DNA sequence reads TGCAGTGCAACCGGGACAGGGTACACCTTC.